Described below is a single T cell receptor beta chain sequence and its context. Cohort 3 donors were reported recovered after two negative PCRs, clearance, or symptom resolution. The sample belongs to a study of blood T cell repertoires in COVID-19. Looking at the study overall: Material from acute and convalescent COVID-19 was sourced from the United States, Italy and Spain.

There are 15 residues in the CDR3. With 8 bases clipped from V and 2 bases from J, the junction kept 9 bases outside the gene matches. Looked up from germline, CDR1 is SGHTA and CDR2 is FQGNSA. Measured with immunoSEQ multiplex PCR; TCRdb has only the in-frame clones, and not every one. The table lists some 320,000 clones, around nine tenths of them singletons, with roughly 2.6% in the top ten. This TCR came from a man aged 60 to 69 who had recovered from COVID-19. The gene calls are TRBV7-2 and TRBJ2-3, with TRBD2 identical over 8 bases. Sequences were obtained from PBMCs or T cells enriched from blood (not recorded which). CDR3 nucleotide sequence: TGTGCCAGCGGGATAGCGGGAAGGGACACAGATACGCAGTATTTT. Protein: CASGIAGRDTDTQYF.